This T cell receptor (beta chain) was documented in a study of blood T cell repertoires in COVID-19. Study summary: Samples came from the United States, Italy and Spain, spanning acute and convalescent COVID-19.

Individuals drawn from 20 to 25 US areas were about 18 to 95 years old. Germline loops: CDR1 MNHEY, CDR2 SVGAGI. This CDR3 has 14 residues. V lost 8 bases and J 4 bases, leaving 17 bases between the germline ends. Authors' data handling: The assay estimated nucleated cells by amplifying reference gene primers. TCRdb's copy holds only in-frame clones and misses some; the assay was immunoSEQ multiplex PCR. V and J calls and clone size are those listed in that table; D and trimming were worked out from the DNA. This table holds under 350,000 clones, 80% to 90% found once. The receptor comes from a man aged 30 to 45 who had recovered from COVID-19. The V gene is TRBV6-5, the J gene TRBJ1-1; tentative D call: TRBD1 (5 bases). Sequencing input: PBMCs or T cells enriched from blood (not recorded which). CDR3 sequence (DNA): TGTGCCAGCCATCCCGGGGGGAGGACCACTGAAGCTTTCTTT. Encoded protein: CASHPGGRTTEAFF.